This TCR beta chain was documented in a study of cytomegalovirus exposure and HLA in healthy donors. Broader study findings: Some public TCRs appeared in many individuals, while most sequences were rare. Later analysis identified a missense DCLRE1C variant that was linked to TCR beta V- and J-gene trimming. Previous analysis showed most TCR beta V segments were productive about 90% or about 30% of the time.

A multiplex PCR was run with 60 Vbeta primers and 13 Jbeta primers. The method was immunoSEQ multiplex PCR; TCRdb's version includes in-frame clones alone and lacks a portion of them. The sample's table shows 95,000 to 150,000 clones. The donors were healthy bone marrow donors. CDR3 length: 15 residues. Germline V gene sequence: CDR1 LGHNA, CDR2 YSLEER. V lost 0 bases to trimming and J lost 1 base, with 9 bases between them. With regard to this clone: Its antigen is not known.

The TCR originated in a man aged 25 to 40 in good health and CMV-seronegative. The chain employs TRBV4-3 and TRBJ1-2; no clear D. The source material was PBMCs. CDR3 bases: TGCGCCAGCAGCCAAGAATTTTCCCATAACTATGGCTACACCTTC. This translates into CASSQEFSHNYGYTF.